This T cell receptor beta chain appears in the sequencing data of a study of T cell responses to AZD1222 COVID-19 vaccine. At the level of the study: Whether given at about 4 or about 12 weeks, second doses were pooled.

With regard to this clone: Its target is not known.

Germline lookup yields CDR1 MNHEY and CDR2 SMNVEV (reference sequence). With 3 bases clipped from V and 5 bases from J, the junction kept 3 bases outside the gene matches. This CDR3 has 13 residues. Assay used: immunoSEQ multiplex PCR; TCRdb lists only in-frame clones, some missing. The sample lists more than 95,000 clones; around 92% were seen once. Study-wide results and caveats: Donor demographics were predominantly white British with a female majority; clonal diversity may be underestimated. Spike-spanning, vaccine-associated CD4 TCRs were dominant at 160-218 and 743-854.

This sequence was found in an adult in good health. The J gene is TRBJ1-2, the V gene TRBV27; 7 nucleotides match TRBD1. Sequenced here: peripheral blood, sampled on day 0 of AZD1222 vaccination. The CDR3 DNA reads TGTGCCAGCAGTTTGACAGGGACTTATGGCTACACCTTC. Amino acid sequence: CASSLTGTYGYTF.